This entry lists 7 T cell receptor beta chains sequenced from one sample in a study of T cell repertoires in cytomegalovirus infection. In TCRdb, the reads were re-called with MiXCR into one record per CDR3 protein. Of 600,000 to 700,000 distinct CDR3 sequences listed, 30% to 40% are singletons. No antigen has been assigned to these receptors. The sample was cultured PBMCs, taken from culture after CMV antigen stimulation. The receptor source for this set is a human donor in good health (CMV status not recorded). Some clones in this sample may be carry-over from other donors' samples.

The rearrangement uses TRBV7-2 and TRBJ2-4; no definite D call. The CDR3 spans 14 residues. Looked up from germline, CDR1 is SGHTA and CDR2 is FQGNSA. The V gene lost 4 bases and the J gene lost 10 bases, with 17 bases spanning the gap. CDR3 in amino acids: CASSSHGPSAIQYF. The DNA of the CDR3 is TGTGCCAGCAGCTCTCACGGACCCTCGGCTATTCAGTACTTC.

The gene calls are TRBV7-4 and TRBJ1-4, with D unclear. The CDR3 is 13 amino acids. V was pared by 3 bases and J by 10 bases, with 12 bases between. Germline V CDR1 and CDR2: SGHVT, SQSDAQ. The CDR3 coding sequence is TGTGCCAGCAGCTTCCTGGACGGCGGAAAACTGTTTTTT. The encoded protein is CASSFLDGGKLFF.

This clonotype appeared many times. This chain links TRBV4-3 with TRBJ2-5, with D uncertain. The CDR3 totals 13 residues. From germline, CDR1 is LGHNA and CDR2 YSLEER. Trimming took 0 bases from V and 3 from J, leaving 5 bases between them. The CDR3 DNA sequence: TGCGCCAGCAGCCAAGATCGAGAAGAGACCCAGTACTTC. Residues: CASSQDREETQYF.

This clonotype was found many times. The V call is TRBV7-9, the J call TRBJ2-7; 13 positions match TRBD2. Germline trimming cut 10 bases from V and 6 bases from J; bases unmatched to any gene: 18. The CDR3 is made up of 17 amino acids. In germline, CDR1 is SEHNR, CDR2 FQNEAQ (reference sequence). CDR3 sequence: CATTRWGGLAGAAEQYF. In DNA, the CDR3 is TGTGCCACCACTCGGTGGGGAGGACTAGCGGGAGCGGCCGAGCAGTACTTC.

This clonotype was observed many times. V usage is TRBV7-2 and J usage is TRBJ2-2, with D perhaps being TRBD1 or TRBD2 (5 bases each). Germline V gene data show CDR1 as SGHTA and CDR2 as FQGNSA. The V and J ends lost 2 bases and 2 bases respectively, with 12 bases between them. The CDR3 has 16 amino acids. The CDR3 loop is CASSLLPGRNTGELFF. In DNA form, the CDR3 reads TGTGCCAGCAGCTTACTTCCGGGACGTAACACCGGGGAGCTGTTTTTT.

Written as DNA, the CDR3 is TGTGCCATCAATCCGGGTACAGGGGAGCAGTACTTC. Its protein is CAINPGTGEQYF. This chain joins TRBV10-3 and TRBJ2-7, with D perhaps TRBD1 (6 bases). Germline CDR1 is ENHRY and CDR2 is SYGVKD. There are 12 residues in the CDR3. V was trimmed by 7 bases and J by 7 bases, leaving 14 bases between them.

Points on this clonotype: An end of the junction does not agree with germline; a read error may underlie this. The V gene is TRBV12-3 or TRBV12-4, the J gene TRBJ2-3; 9 bases are shared with TRBD2. The CDR3 covers 15 residues. As DNA, the CDR3 is TGTGCCAGCAGTTTTCTAGCGGGGCACACAGGTACGCAGTATTTT. It is translated as CASSFLAGHTGTQYF.